This entry concerns a single TCR beta chain. Its specific antigen is unknown. No base quality information exists; no much larger clone differs at one position. This entry is derived from a study of long-term antiretroviral therapy in people with HIV (dated by TCRdb to between 2020 and 2023). In the study overall: Collection of the earliest samples took place about a decade ahead of the 2015 WHO recommendation for immediate ART, at a time when ART was typically delayed until CD4 counts fell. A retrospective serial study tested whether changes in peripheral blood TRB repertoire composition and diversity were associated with ART initiation and durable HIV suppression. The cohort contributed 150 to 200 cryopreserved PBMC samples from fewer than 35 adults with confirmed HIV infection, collected serially over a mean of approximately six years (range 1-12). Of the roughly 30 participants with HIV, some 12 were female. No cross-contamination during QIAcube processing turned up in test extractions that ran a monoclonal T-cell line alongside around 34 polyclonal samples.

Sequencing of the TRB variable region was done with the immunoSEQ hsTCRB v3.0 assay at survey level resolution. The targeted TRB sequencing depth was roughly 40,000-55,000 T-cell genomes per sample. An Illumina MiSeq with a v3 150-cycle kit was used to sequence the pooled TRB libraries. Per the authors' processing: Repertoire analysis was run in R within a reproducible Nextflow workflow that covered QC, data transformation and analysis. Custom analyses were implemented in LymphoSeq2, an R package for AIRR-Seq data exploration. After excluding several samples that yielded fewer than 5000 total TRB sequences, approximately 180 HIV repertoires remained for analysis. Among the 180 to 200 HIV repertoires that were kept, roughly 58 were collected before ART initiation and over 120 were collected after ART initiation. Repertoires were downsampled to 5000 TRB nucleotide sequences, with summary statistics averaged over 100 downsampling iterations. TRB sequences were retained for analysis only if CDR3 regions of at least seven amino acids were present. Two measures captured diversity: a Shannon entropy-derived clonality score and the Gini coefficient. In the repertoire networks, any two of the top 5000 CDR3 amino acid sequences were connected whenever the two sequences differed by an edit distance of one. For TRB CDR3 amino acid sequences, antigen specificity groups and MHC restriction were predicted with GLIPH2. To flag known CMV, EBV, HIV or tissue antigen associations, CDR3 amino acid sequences were matched against VDJdb and McPAS-TCR. Pre-ART, post-ART and control groups were compared with Wilcoxon signed-rank tests and Holm-Bonferroni correction. This immuneACCESS table, as held by TCRdb, lists in-frame sequences with V and J called but not all clones. Of the missing ones, under half trace to an unresolved V gene in checked studies; the others have no known cause. V, J and clone size were drawn from that table, and D and trimming were deduced from the DNA. This sample is represented by tens of thousands of clones; roughly nine tenths of them were singletons. The ten largest clonotypes hold about 7% of the sample.

Between the V and J ends, shortened by 3 bases and 5 bases respectively, the junction contains 10 bases. Taken from the germline V gene, the CDR1 and CDR2 loops are SQVTM and ANQGSEA. The CDR3 spans 13 residues, from the cysteine through the phenylalanine. Only the CDR3 region is kept as DNA, spanning 39 bases read in frame from base 1. General study outcomes and caveats: Because cell numbers in pre-ART samples were limited, unsorted PBMC were profiled instead of sorted CD4+ and CD8+ T cells. ART initiation was associated with a significant increase in TRB diversity, but diversity stayed significantly below transplant donor controls even after long-term ART. Compared with controls, HIV repertoires had narrower CDR3 length ranges, and the network structure pointed to an antigen-experienced repertoire that shifted only slightly toward naive after ART. Inferences about post-ART repertoire changes were limited because no data were available on ART adherence, viral resistance or therapy changes. Because PBMC availability was limited, only the TCR beta chain was sequenced, with no alpha chain pairing. The samples span the years 2004 to 2017, and the ART regimens used at that time may not be as effective as current regimens. Expanded TRB clones identified before ART initiation dominated the repertoire across all time points, though the dominance fluctuated and decreased in many PLHIV after ART.

To be included, a participant needed at least one PBMC sample from before ART initiation plus at least two post-ART samples. Every participant with HIV received treatment in the United States of America. Before DNA extraction, cryopreserved samples containing about 1-10 million PBMC were thawed and washed. At the time of the earliest PBMC sample for each participant with HIV, ages ranged from 23 to 54 years. Per participant, PBMC samples came from 1-4 timepoints prior to ART initiation and 2-8 timepoints following ART initiation, for a median of 7 samples. For every participant, serial HIV viral load, CD4+ T-cell count, ART history and demographic data were obtained. Genomic DNA was extracted from unsorted PBMC with a Qiagen kit on a QIAcube, processed in batches of 12 samples.

The chain couples TRBV29-1 to TRBJ1-4, with the D gene uncertain. This specimen was unsorted PBMCs, taken about 5 years before starting antiretroviral therapy. This TCR was recovered from a man aged 50 or older with HIV. The DNA sequence is given as TGCAGCGTTGAGGTTCAGATAAATGAAAAACTGTTTTTT. This yields the protein CSVEVQINEKLFF.